This T cell receptor (beta chain) came from a study of radiotherapy plus CTLA-4 blockade in lung cancer. Whole-study context: For about 19% of patients, objective responses occurred, and roughly 31% had disease control. Study results and limitations: After radiotherapy and ipilimumab, tumor-derived clones expanded in peripheral blood. Among reported predictors of response, early blood T cell clone dynamics with interferon-beta performed best.

Lung cancer patients with chemo-refractory metastatic non-small-cell disease were given focal radiation plus CTLA-4 blockade with ipilimumab. The CDR3 is 12 amino acids. CDR1 is LNHDA, CDR2 SQIVND, per germline (reference sequence). The J segment lost 15 bases and the V segment lost 0 bases, leaving 4 bases of the junction unmatched. Sequencing used immunoSEQ multiplex PCR; TCRdb keeps in-frame clones, though not all of them. The table has about 68,000 clones, 79% seen once. As to this clone: Its cognate antigen is unknown.

The sequencing used peripheral blood, collected from a patient treated with radiotherapy plus ipilimumab. The receptor's source is a human donor with non-small cell lung cancer who had a complete response to radiotherapy plus ipilimumab. This sequence joins TRBV19 and TRBJ2-3; TRBD2 agrees at 9 bases. The CDR3 sequence is CASSIERGGLYF. CDR3 coding DNA: TGTGCCAGTAGTATAGAGCGGGGGGGCCTTTATTTT.